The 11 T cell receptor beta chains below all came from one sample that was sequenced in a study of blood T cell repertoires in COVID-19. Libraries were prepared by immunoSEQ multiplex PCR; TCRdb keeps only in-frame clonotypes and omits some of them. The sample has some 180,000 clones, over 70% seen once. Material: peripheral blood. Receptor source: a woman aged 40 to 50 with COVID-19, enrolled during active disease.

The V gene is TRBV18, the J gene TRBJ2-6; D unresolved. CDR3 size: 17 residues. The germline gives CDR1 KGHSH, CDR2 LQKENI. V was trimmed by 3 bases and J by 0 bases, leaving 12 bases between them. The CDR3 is CASSPATSSSGANVLTF. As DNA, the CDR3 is TGTGCCAGCTCACCTGCGACATCGAGCTCTGGGGCCAACGTCCTGACTTTC.

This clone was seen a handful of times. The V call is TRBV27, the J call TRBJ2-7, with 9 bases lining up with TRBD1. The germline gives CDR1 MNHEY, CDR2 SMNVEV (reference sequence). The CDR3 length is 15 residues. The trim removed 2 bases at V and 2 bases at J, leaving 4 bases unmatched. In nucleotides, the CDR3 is TGTGCCAGCAGTTTAAAGGACAGGGGCCCCTACGAGCAGTACTTC. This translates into CASSLKDRGPYEQYF.

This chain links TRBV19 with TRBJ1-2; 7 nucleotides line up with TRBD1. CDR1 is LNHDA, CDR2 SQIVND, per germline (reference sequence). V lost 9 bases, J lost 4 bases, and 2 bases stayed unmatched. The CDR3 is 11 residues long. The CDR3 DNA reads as TGTGCCAGCGGGACAGTCTATGGCTACACCTTC. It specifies CASGTVYGYTF.

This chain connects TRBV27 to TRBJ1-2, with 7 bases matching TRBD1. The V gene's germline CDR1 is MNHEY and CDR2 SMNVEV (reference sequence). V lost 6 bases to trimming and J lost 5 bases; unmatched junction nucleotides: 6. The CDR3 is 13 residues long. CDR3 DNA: TGTGCCAGCAGCCCCCCGGGACAGTATGGCTACACCTTC. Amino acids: CASSPPGQYGYTF.

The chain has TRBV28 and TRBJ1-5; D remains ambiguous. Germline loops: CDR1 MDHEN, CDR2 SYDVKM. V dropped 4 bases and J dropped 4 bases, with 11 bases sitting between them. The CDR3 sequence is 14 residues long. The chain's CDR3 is CASSSPSPNQPQHF. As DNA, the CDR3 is TGTGCCAGCAGTTCTCCGAGCCCGAATCAGCCCCAGCATTTT. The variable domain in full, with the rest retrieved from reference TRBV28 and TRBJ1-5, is DVKVTQSSRYLVKRTGEKVFLECVQDMDHENMFWYRQDPGLGLRLIYFSYDVKMKEKGDIPEGYSVSREKKERFSLILESASTNQTSMYLCASSSPSPNQPQHFGDGTRLSIL.

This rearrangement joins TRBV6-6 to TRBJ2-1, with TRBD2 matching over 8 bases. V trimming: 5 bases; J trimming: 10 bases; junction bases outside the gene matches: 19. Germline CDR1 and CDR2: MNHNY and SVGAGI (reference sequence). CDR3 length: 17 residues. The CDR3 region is CASSLGIPGLGDWEQFF. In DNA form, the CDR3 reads TGTGCCAGCAGTCTAGGAATCCCGGGACTAGGAGATTGGGAGCAGTTCTTC.

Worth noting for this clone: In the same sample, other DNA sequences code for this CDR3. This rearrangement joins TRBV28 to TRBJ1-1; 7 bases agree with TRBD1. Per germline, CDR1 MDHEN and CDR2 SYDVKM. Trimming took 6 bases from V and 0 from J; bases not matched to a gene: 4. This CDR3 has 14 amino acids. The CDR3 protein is CASSSTGLNTEAFF. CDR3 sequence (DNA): TGTGCCAGCAGCTCGACAGGGCTGAACACTGAAGCTTTCTTT. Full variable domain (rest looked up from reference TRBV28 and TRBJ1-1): DVKVTQSSRYLVKRTGEKVFLECVQDMDHENMFWYRQDPGLGLRLIYFSYDVKMKEKGDIPEGYSVSREKKERFSLILESASTNQTSMYLCASSSTGLNTEAFFGQGTRLTVV.

In DNA, the CDR3 is TGCAGTGCTATTGACAGGGTCAACGATGGCTACACCTTC. As protein: CSAIDRVNDGYTF. V gene TRBV20-1 combines with J gene TRBJ1-2; TRBD1 matches at 7 bases. Germline V gives CDR1 DFQATT, CDR2 SNEGSKA (reference sequence). J gave up 6 bases and V 4 bases, and 8 bases lay outside the gene matches. The CDR3 covers 13 residues.

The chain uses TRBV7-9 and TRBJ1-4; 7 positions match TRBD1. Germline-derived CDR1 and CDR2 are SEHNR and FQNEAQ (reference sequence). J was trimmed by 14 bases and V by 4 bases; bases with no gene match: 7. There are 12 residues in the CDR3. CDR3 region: CASSSTTGWLFF. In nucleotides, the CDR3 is TGTGCCAGCAGCTCGACGACAGGGTGGCTGTTTTTT. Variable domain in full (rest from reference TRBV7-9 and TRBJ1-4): DTGVSQNPRHKITKRGQNVTFRCDPISEHNRLYWYRQTLGQGPEFLTYFQNEAQLEKSRLLSDRFSAERPKGSFSTLEIQRTEQGDSAMYLCASSSTTGWLFFGSGTQLSVL.

The CDR3 DNA is TGTGCCAGCAGTCGATCTAGCGGGAAGCCAGATACGCAGTATTTT. It specifies CASSRSSGKPDTQYF. V is TRBV11-3 and J is TRBJ2-3; 9 bases align to TRBD2. Germline CDR1 reads SGHNT; CDR2 reads YENEEA. V lost 6 bases and J lost 4; bases outside the gene matches: 8. This CDR3 comprises 15 residues. The entire variable domain, with the rest obtained from reference TRBV11-3 and TRBJ2-3, is as follows: EAGVVQSPRYKIIEKKQPVAFWCNPISGHNTLYWYLQNLGQGPELLIRYENEEAVDDSQLPKDRFSAERLKGVDSTLKIQPAELGDSAVYLCASSRSSGKPDTQYFGPGTRLTVL.

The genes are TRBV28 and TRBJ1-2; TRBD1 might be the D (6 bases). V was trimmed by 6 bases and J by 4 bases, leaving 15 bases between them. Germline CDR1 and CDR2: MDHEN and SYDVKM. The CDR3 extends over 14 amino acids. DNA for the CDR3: TGTGCCAGCAGCTCTAGGACAGAATTCTATGGCTACACCTTC. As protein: CASSSRTEFYGYTF.